These 21 T cell receptor beta chains originate from one sample sequenced in a study of T cell responses to AZD1222 COVID-19 vaccine. This table comes from immunoSEQ multiplex PCR, and its TCRdb copy is limited to in-frame clones, with some not included. The sample has over 100,000 clones, 93% seen once. The source material was peripheral blood, sampled on day 0 of AZD1222 vaccination. All receptors come from an adult in good health.

The rearrangement uses TRBV6-5 and TRBJ2-7; TRBD1 might be the D (6 bases). The germline gives CDR1 MNHEY, CDR2 SVGAGI. This CDR3 spans 15 amino acids. The germline V and J ends were trimmed by 6 bases and 2 bases, with 17 bases remaining between them. The CDR3: CASRKDRKNTYEQYF. In DNA, the CDR3 is TGTGCCAGCAGGAAAGACAGGAAAAATACCTACGAGCAGTACTTC.

The chain joins TRBV7-2 to TRBJ1-2; D is undetermined. The CDR3 contains 12 residues. V lost 1 base to trimming and J lost 8 bases, with 8 bases between them. CDR1 and CDR2 from the germline V gene are SGHTA and FQGNSA. The CDR3 DNA is TGTGCCAGCAGCTTAGGGACGCGGGGCTACACCTTC. Protein: CASSLGTRGYTF.

On this clone: Different DNA sequences within this sample yield the same CDR3. The V call is TRBV6-2 or TRBV6-3, the J call TRBJ1-5, with a possible D match to TRBD1 (5 bases). The ends were cut back, 3 bases at V and 9 bases at J, with 18 bases in the middle. This CDR3 comprises 15 residues. Germline values: CDR1 MNHEY, CDR2 SVGEGT. The CDR3 sequence: CASSYRSGRLSPQHF. As DNA, the CDR3 is TGTGCCAGCAGTTATCGGTCGGGACGGTTGTCGCCCCAGCATTTT.

This chain uses TRBV18 with TRBJ2-7, with TRBD2 matching 7 bases. The CDR3 totals 14 residues. Germline V gene data show CDR1 as KGHSH and CDR2 as LQKENI. The V segment lost 2 bases and the J segment 2 bases; nucleotides outside the gene matches: 3. Here the CDR3 reads CASSPGGGAYEQYF. CDR3 DNA sequence: TGTGCCAGCTCACCAGGTGGGGGGGCCTACGAGCAGTACTTC. The complete variable domain, with remaining parts taken from reference TRBV18 and TRBJ2-7, reads NAGVMQNPRHLVRRRGQEARLRCSPMKGHSHVYWYRQLPEEGLKFMVYLQKENIIDESGMPKERFSAEFPKEGPSILRIQQVVRGDSAAYFCASSPGGGAYEQYFGPGTRLTVT.

The chain links TRBV9 to TRBJ2-1, with a weak D call TRBD2 (7 bases). Trimming left V 5 bases short and J 4 bases short, with 13 bases between. Looked up from germline, CDR1 is SGDLS and CDR2 is YYNGEE. The CDR3 is made up of 14 amino acids. DNA for the CDR3: TGTGCCAGCAGAGGGGAGGGGGTTTACAATGAGCAGTTCTTC. Amino acids: CASRGEGVYNEQFF. Using reference TRBV9 and TRBJ2-1 for the parts outside the CDR3, the full variable domain is DSGVTQTPKHLITATGQRVTLRCSPRSGDLSVYWYQQSLDQGLQFLIQYYNGEERAKGNILERFSAQQFPDLHSELNLSSLELGDSALYFCASRGEGVYNEQFFGPGTRLTVL.

The V and J genes are TRBV28 and TRBJ2-7; 8 positions match TRBD1. The ends lost 10 bases at V and 4 bases at J; junction bases unmatched: 15. Per germline, CDR1 MDHEN and CDR2 SYDVKM. This CDR3 contains 15 residues. Here the CDR3 DNA reads TGTGCCACCTCTACAGCGGCCCAGGGGGCTTACGAGCAGTACTTC. It codes for CATSTAAQGAYEQYF. The whole variable domain, remainder taken from reference TRBV28 and TRBJ2-7, is DVKVTQSSRYLVKRTGEKVFLECVQDMDHENMFWYRQDPGLGLRLIYFSYDVKMKEKGDIPEGYSVSREKKERFSLILESASTNQTSMYLCATSTAAQGAYEQYFGPGTRLTVT.

This CDR3 reads CASSEAGSSGNTIYF. In DNA, the CDR3 is TGTGCCAGCAGTGAAGCAGGGTCCTCTGGAAACACCATATATTTT. The J gene is TRBJ1-3, the V gene TRBV6-1; D is unresolved. Trimming took 0 bases from V and 0 from J, leaving 6 bases between them. The CDR3 sequence is 15 residues long. Per the germline V gene, CDR1 is MNHNS and CDR2 is SASEGT.

The chain employs TRBV2 and TRBJ1-1, with 11 bases matching TRBD1. The ends lost 7 bases at V and 1 base at J; junction bases unmatched: 5. Germline CDR1 and CDR2: SNHLY and FYNNEI. CDR3 length equals 15 residues. The CDR3 loop reads CASNEGTGGNTEAFF. For the CDR3, the DNA is TGTGCCAGCAATGAGGGGACAGGGGGGAACACTGAAGCTTTCTTT.

The chain recombines TRBV3-1 (or the pseudogene TRBV3-2) with TRBJ2-2; 9 nucleotides line up with TRBD2. The CDR3 length is 15 residues. V gave up 4 bases and J gave up 0 bases; unmatched junction bases: 0. From germline, CDR1 is LGHDT and CDR2 YNNKEL (reference sequence). The CDR3 DNA reads as TGTGCCAGCAGCCGACTAGCGGCGAACACCGGGGAGCTGTTTTTT. Translation gives CASSRLAANTGELFF.

The chain employs TRBV3-1 (or the pseudogene TRBV3-2) and TRBJ1-5; unclear D gene. CDR1 and CDR2 (germline): LGHDT, YNNKEL (reference sequence). This CDR3 is built from 15 residues. Trimming removed 4 bases from V and 2 bases from J, with 12 bases in between. This CDR3 reads CASSPQIGGNQPQHF. CDR3 sequence (DNA): TGTGCCAGCAGCCCGCAGATTGGGGGCAATCAGCCCCAGCATTTT.

This sequence joins TRBV9 and TRBJ2-1, with D possibly TRBD2 on 5 matching bases. This CDR3 comprises 15 residues. Trimming took off 4 bases at V and 0 bases at J, with 11 bases between the two ends. CDR1 and CDR2 from the germline V gene are SGDLS and YYNGEE. The CDR3, as DNA: TGTGCCAGCAGCCGGACTGGATACTCCTACAATGAGCAGTTCTTC. Translating it yields CASSRTGYSYNEQFF.

The V and J genes are TRBV2 and TRBJ1-6; D call uncertain. The CDR3 is 16 residues long. Germline CDR1 is SNHLY and CDR2 is FYNNEI. The germline V and J ends were trimmed by 4 bases and 7 bases, with 17 bases remaining between them. The CDR3 DNA reads as TGTGCCAGCAGTGTGAACCCCGGTTCCCCGAATTCACCCCTCCACTTT. Translated: CASSVNPGSPNSPLHF. The variable domain in full, with the rest retrieved from reference TRBV2 and TRBJ1-6, is EPEVTQTPSHQVTQMGQEVILRCVPISNHLYFYWYRQILGQKVEFLVSFYNNEISEKSEIFDDQFSVERPDGSNFTLKIRSTKLEDSAMYFCASSVNPGSPNSPLHFGNGTRLTVT.

J is TRBJ2-7 and V is TRBV18, with TRBD1 identical over 7 bases. After removal of 6 bases from V and 5 bases from J, the junction contained 1 base not matched to a gene. Germline lookup yields CDR1 KGHSH and CDR2 LQKENI. The CDR3 consists of 11 residues. CDR3 in amino acids: CASSDRDEQYF. The CDR3 DNA sequence: TGTGCCAGCTCCGACAGGGACGAGCAGTACTTC.

The chain carries TRBV6-1 and TRBJ1-6; 7 positions match TRBD1. Germline lookup yields CDR1 MNHNS and CDR2 SASEGT. The CDR3 is 15 amino acids. Unmatched junction bases numbered 11, after V lost 5 bases and J lost 10 bases. The CDR3 sequence: CASSTRQGAGSPLHF. The DNA of the CDR3 is TGTGCCAGCAGTACACGACAGGGAGCAGGGTCACCCCTCCACTTT.

The J gene is TRBJ1-4, the V gene TRBV10-2, with D perhaps TRBD1 (6 bases). Trimming removed 7 bases from V and 4 bases from J, with 13 bases in between. The CDR3 is 14 residues long. Germline V gives CDR1 WSHSY, CDR2 SAAADI. The DNA for the CDR3 is TGCGCCAGCAATTCGGGGGCGAATAATGAAAAACTGTTTTTT. This sequence encodes CASNSGANNEKLFF.

The rearrangement joins TRBV24-1 to TRBJ2-5; D unclear. V was trimmed by 1 base and J by 4 bases, leaving 9 bases between them. Germline V gene lookup returns CDR1 KGHDR and CDR2 SFDVKD. This CDR3 contains 14 residues. The CDR3: CATSDLTDSETQYF. The CDR3 DNA is TGTGCCACCAGTGATTTAACAGATTCAGAGACCCAGTACTTC.

The V and J genes are TRBV7-6 and TRBJ2-1; D not resolved. The CDR3 runs 16 residues. Germline V CDR1 and CDR2: SGHVS, FNYEAQ. V gave up 5 bases and J gave up 9 bases, with 23 bases separating them. The DNA for the CDR3 is TGTGCCAGCAGCCTGAAACGCGGTCCGAGAGTGAGTGAGCAGTTCTTC. Its protein product is CASSLKRGPRVSEQFF.

The chain joins TRBV5-6 to TRBJ1-2; D is possibly TRBD1 (6 bases). The germline V and J ends were trimmed by 3 bases and 4 bases, with 19 bases remaining between them. The CDR3 spans 16 residues. In germline, CDR1 is SGHDT, CDR2 YYEEEE. The CDR3 spells CASSSTWRDTGYGYTF. CDR3 coding DNA: TGTGCCAGCAGCTCCACGTGGAGGGACACTGGCTATGGCTACACCTTC.

The gene calls are TRBV19 and TRBJ2-1; TRBD2 agrees at 8 bases. V lost 10 bases, J lost 10 bases, and 12 bases stayed unmatched. CDR3 size: 13 residues. CDR1 is LNHDA and CDR2 is SQIVND in the germline V gene (reference sequence). The CDR3: CATSGGSFGEQFF. CDR3 coding DNA: TGTGCCACCTCGGGGGGGTCGTTTGGAGAGCAGTTCTTC.

The rearrangement uses TRBV5-1 and TRBJ1-1; D is ambiguous. The CDR3 is made up of 14 amino acids. Between the trimmed V and J ends, which lost 0 bases and 4 bases, there was a span of 10 bases. Germline V gene lookup returns CDR1 SGHRS and CDR2 YFSETQ. For the CDR3, the DNA is TGCGCCAGCAGCTTGGAGGGCATCTCCACTGAAGCTTTCTTT. Translation: CASSLEGISTEAFF.

The chain joins TRBV10-3 to TRBJ2-7, with D perhaps being TRBD1 or TRBD2 (5 bases each). The CDR3 is made up of 14 amino acids. Trimming took off 6 bases at V and 5 bases at J, with 17 bases between the two ends. Germline V CDR1 and CDR2: ENHRY, SYGVKD. CDR3 DNA: TGTGCCATCAGCCCGACAGAAGCGGCGGACGAGCAGTACTTC. This gives the protein CAISPTEAADEQYF.